This record covers a single T cell receptor (beta chain). Antigen: not known. A universal primer site arose from template switching, and cDNA bore unique molecular identifiers. Each CDR3 protein is one row after TCRdb ran MiXCR on the 5' RACE reads. This table has some 630,000 distinct CDR3 sequences, roughly 7.1% appearing once. This record comes from a study of identical twins. Findings and limits, study-wide: Insertion counts were lower in abundant cord blood beta clonotypes, a trend that memory repertoires did not show. Partial confounding of zero-insertion analyses by invariant MAIT and iNKT cells was possible.

Germline CDR1 reads SGHTA; CDR2 reads FQGNSA. After removal of 5 bases from V and 4 bases from J, the junction contained 7 bases not matched to a gene. This CDR3 region has 15 residues. The sample was also linked to a second study, of yellow fever vaccine responses in identical twins. That work contributes: Each twin's T cell response to the vaccine was reported to look partly convergent and partly personalized.

The J gene is TRBJ2-1, the V gene TRBV7-2; 8 nucleotides match TRBD2. This clonotype was obtained from a woman under 30 in good health. The sequenced sample was PBMCs. DNA of the CDR3: TGTGCCAGCAGCCCGGGGGGGATTGAGTACAATGAGCAGTTCTTC. Protein sequence: CASSPGGIEYNEQFF. The full variable domain, completed using reference TRBV7-2 and TRBJ2-1, is GAGVSQSPSNKVTEKGKDVELRCDPISGHTALYWYRQSLGQGLEFLIYFQGNSAPDKSGLPSDRFSAERTGGSVSTLTIQRTQQEDSAVYLCASSPGGIEYNEQFFGPGTRLTVL.